The 2 T cell receptor beta chains given below trace back to one sample, sequenced in a study of T cells in Graves' hyperthyroidism and ophthalmopathy. TCR beta CDR3 region amplification was performed from RNA transcripts. Carried out on the TCR CDR3, a first-round RT-PCR used the HTBI primer set. From the multiplex PCR reads, TCRdb called clonotypes with MiXCR, one entry per CDR3 protein. The top ten hold roughly 35% of the sample, which has around 300,000 distinct CDR3 sequences, approximately 14% seen once. The sample consisted of blood. These receptors originate from a woman aged 35 to 49 with Graves' ophthalmopathy.

This clonotype was seen only a few times. The chain combines TRBV6-1 with TRBJ2-2; tentatively, D is TRBD1 or TRBD2 (5 bases each). Trimming removed 3 bases at V and 5 bases at J, with 13 bases between. CDR1 and CDR2 from the germline V gene are MNHNS and SASEGT. The CDR3 extends over 15 amino acids. The CDR3 here is CASSEWGTVTGELFF. Written as DNA, the CDR3 is TGTGCCAGCAGTGAGTGGGGGACCGTAACCGGGGAGCTGTTTTTT.

In its sample, this clonotype was seen many times. V is TRBV2 and J is TRBJ2-1, with 13 bases matching TRBD2. The CDR3 runs to 18 residues. CDR1 SNHLY and CDR2 FYNNEI come from the germline V gene. V gave up 7 bases and J gave up 6 bases; unmatched junction bases: 15. The CDR3: CASTKLAGGPSNPNEQFF. The DNA of the CDR3 is TGTGCCAGCACTAAACTAGCGGGGGGGCCTTCTAACCCCAATGAGCAGTTCTTC.